The 14 T cell receptor beta chains in this list originate from one sample, sequenced in a study of blood T cell repertoires in COVID-19. Only in-frame clones appear in the TCRdb table, and some are missing; sequencing was by immunoSEQ multiplex PCR. The sample carries approximately 270,000 clones, about 86% recorded once. The specimen was peripheral blood. These receptor sequences come from an elderly man with acute or convalescent COVID-19.

The chain uses TRBV27 and TRBJ1-2; no clear D gene. The germline gives CDR1 MNHEY, CDR2 SMNVEV (reference sequence). Trimming pared 3 bases from V and 6 bases from J, leaving 11 bases between. CDR3 length equals 13 residues. DNA of the CDR3: TGTGCCAGCAGTTTCGGGGTCGGGAATGGCTACACCTTC. It is translated as CASSFGVGNGYTF.

Here the CDR3 reads CASSLDRVRREAFF. CDR3 nucleotides: TGTGCCAGCAGCTTGGACAGGGTAAGGAGAGAAGCTTTCTTT. The chain joins TRBV5-6 to TRBJ1-1; D is possibly TRBD1 (6 bases). There are 14 residues in the CDR3. The V end lost 0 bases, the J end lost 8 bases, and 14 bases lay between the germline ends. Looked up from germline, CDR1 is SGHDT and CDR2 is YYEEEE.

This clone was counted a single time. This chain connects TRBV3-1 (or the pseudogene TRBV3-2) to TRBJ2-2; tentative D call: TRBD1 (6 bases). CDR1 is LGHDT and CDR2 is YNNKEL in the germline V gene (reference sequence). V shed 6 bases and J shed 1 base, with 9 bases lying between them. CDR3 length: 14 residues. CDR3 region: CASRNRVNTGELFF. The CDR3 region has the DNA TGTGCCAGCAGAAACAGGGTGAACACCGGGGAGCTGTTTTTT.

A single count supports this clone. The CDR3 loop is CATYPILAVGEQFF. In nucleotides, the CDR3 is TGTGCCACCTATCCTATCTTGGCGGTGGGTGAGCAGTTCTTC. J is TRBJ2-1 and V is TRBV6-6; D is unclear. This CDR3 contains 14 residues. The germline gives CDR1 MNHNY, CDR2 SVGAGI (reference sequence). V gave up 10 bases and J gave up 9 bases, with 22 bases separating them.

The chain joins TRBV6-5 to TRBJ2-2; TRBD1 matches 7 bases. The J segment lost 0 bases and the V segment lost 6 bases, leaving 4 bases of the junction unmatched. Per the germline V gene, CDR1 is MNHEY and CDR2 is SVGAGI. CDR3 length equals 15 residues. The CDR3 is CASRWGQTNTGELFF. The CDR3 bases are TGTGCCAGCAGATGGGGACAGACGAACACCGGGGAGCTGTTTTTT.

This chain uses TRBV11-2 with TRBJ1-5, with 8 nucleotides matching TRBD1. The CDR3 consists of 18 residues. Germline CDR1 SGHAT, CDR2 FQNNGV. V was clipped by 0 bases and J by 9 bases; unmatched bases: 16. The CDR3 reads CASSLDLPTGVPGVPQHF. CDR3 DNA sequence: TGTGCCAGCAGCTTAGATCTCCCGACAGGGGTCCCGGGGGTGCCCCAGCATTTT.

This clone was seen a few times. V usage is TRBV6-2 or TRBV6-3 and J usage is TRBJ1-6; a weak D match, TRBD1 (6 bases). V lost 2 bases and J 0 bases, leaving 17 bases between the germline ends. The CDR3 extends over 19 amino acids. Germline V gene lookup returns CDR1 MNHEY and CDR2 SVGEGT. The CDR3, as DNA: TGTGCCAGCAGTTACCCTCAGGACAGCATTAGCTCCTATAATTCACCCCTCCACTTT. Encoded protein: CASSYPQDSISSYNSPLHF.

The chain carries TRBV27 and TRBJ1-1; possibly TRBD1 for D (5 bases). There are 15 residues in the CDR3. Germline-derived CDR1 and CDR2 are MNHEY and SMNVEV (reference sequence). The germline V and J ends were trimmed by 5 bases and 1 base, with 14 bases remaining between them. For the CDR3, the DNA is TGTGCCAGCAGTCCCCTCGGCGGGGGGAACACTGAAGCTTTCTTT. Its protein product is CASSPLGGGNTEAFF.

The chain combines TRBV12-5 with TRBJ1-1, with a tentative D call TRBD1 (6 bases). The CDR3 contains 15 residues. The ends were cut back, 1 base at V and 1 base at J, with 10 bases in the middle. CDR1 is LGHNT, CDR2 FRNRAP, per germline. The CDR3 coding sequence is TGTGCTAGTGGTTTGGGGCCACAGGGGAACACTGAAGCTTTCTTT. It encodes CASGLGPQGNTEAFF.

The V call is TRBV15, the J call TRBJ2-5; 10 bases match TRBD1. This CDR3 spans 15 amino acids. With V trimmed by 1 base and J by 3 bases, 2 bases remained unmatched. Germline lookup yields CDR1 LNHNV and CDR2 YYDKDF (reference sequence). The CDR3 bases are TGTGCCACCAGCAGAGTCGGGACAGGGGAAGAGACCCAGTACTTC. Translating it yields CATSRVGTGEETQYF. Filled out from reference TRBV15 and TRBJ2-5, the complete variable domain reads DAMVIQNPRYQVTQFGKPVTLSCSQTLNHNVMYWYQQKSSQAPKLLFHYYDKDFNNEADTPDNFQSRRPNTSFCFLDIRSPGLGDTAMYLCATSRVGTGEETQYFGPGTRLLVL.

This chain connects TRBV29-1 to TRBJ2-7, with a tentative D call TRBD2 (6 bases). In germline, CDR1 is SQVTM, CDR2 ANQGSEA. V lost 6 bases, J lost 4 bases, and 13 bases lay in between. The CDR3 runs 12 residues. This chain's CDR3 is CSVDDGTYEQYF. As DNA, the CDR3 is TGCAGCGTCGACGACGGGACTTACGAGCAGTACTTC.

The V gene is TRBV15, the J gene TRBJ2-1; TRBD1 matches 9 bases. CDR3 size: 15 residues. V was pared by 5 bases and J by 10 bases, with 12 bases of the junction left unmatched. Germline CDR1 and CDR2: LNHNV and YYDKDF (reference sequence). The DNA for the CDR3 is TGTGCCACCAGCCGTCCGTCACAGGGGGCGAGAGAGCAGTTCTTC. Translated, it gives CATSRPSQGAREQFF.

The V call is TRBV7-8, the J call TRBJ2-7; D possibly corresponds to TRBD1 (6 bases). This CDR3 has 13 residues. V was clipped by 5 bases and J by 1 base, with 9 bases between them. CDR1 is SGHVS and CDR2 is FQNEAQ in the germline V gene. CDR3 in amino acids: CASSPGTSYEQYF. CDR3 in DNA: TGTGCCAGCAGCCCTGGGACATCCTACGAGCAGTACTTC.

The rearrangement joins TRBV7-9 to TRBJ1-4, with TRBD1 matching over 11 bases. The CDR3 runs 14 residues. J lost 8 bases, V lost 8 bases, and 7 bases had no gene match. CDR1 is SEHNR, CDR2 FQNEAQ, per germline (reference sequence). CDR3 nucleotides: TGTGCCAGCGGGCGCCGGGACAGGGGGGAAAAACTGTTTTTT. Translated, it gives CASGRRDRGEKLFF.